The 4 T cell receptor beta chains below all came from one sample that was sequenced in a study of PD-L1 blockade in urothelial cancer. Time point given: pretreatment peripheral blood. Sequenced by immunoSEQ multiplex PCR; TCRdb stores in-frame clones only, minus some. The table includes roughly 49,000 clones, approximately 86% detected once. Sequenced material: PBMCs, taken around atezolizumab (anti-PD-L1) treatment. These TCRs come from a man in his 60s with urothelial cancer.

The rearrangement links TRBV11-3 to TRBJ2-1, with D tentatively TRBD2 (6 bases). Trimming cost V 4 bases and J 0 bases, with 13 bases left between them. The CDR3 is 16 residues long. Germline values: CDR1 SGHNT, CDR2 YENEEA. The CDR3 loop reads CASSSSGLSSYNEQFF. The CDR3 DNA follows: TGTGCCAGCAGCTCCTCGGGACTCAGCTCCTACAATGAGCAGTTCTTC. The complete variable domain, with remaining parts taken from reference TRBV11-3 and TRBJ2-1, reads EAGVVQSPRYKIIEKKQPVAFWCNPISGHNTLYWYLQNLGQGPELLIRYENEEAVDDSQLPKDRFSAERLKGVDSTLKIQPAELGDSAVYLCASSSSGLSSYNEQFFGPGTRLTVL.

This sequence joins TRBV2 and TRBJ2-7; 7 nucleotides agree with TRBD1. Per germline, CDR1 SNHLY and CDR2 FYNNEI. Trimming cost V 7 bases and J 0 bases; bases outside gene matches: 9. This CDR3 is 15 amino acids long. The chain's CDR3 is CASKHETGISYEQYF. The CDR3 region has the DNA TGTGCCAGCAAACACGAGACAGGGATCTCCTACGAGCAGTACTTC.

This CDR3 is CASSLAGLEGNEQFF. DNA for the CDR3: TGTGCCAGCAGCTTGGCGGGACTAGAGGGCAATGAGCAGTTCTTC. The chain links TRBV5-4 to TRBJ2-1; 8 nucleotides line up with TRBD2. Germline lookup yields CDR1 SGHNT and CDR2 YYREEE (reference sequence). V shed 0 bases and J 6 bases; nucleotides not matched to a gene: 5. The CDR3 runs 15 residues.

The V call is TRBV11-2, the J call TRBJ2-1; the match to TRBD2 covers 9 bases. V was pared by 5 bases and J by 6 bases, with 11 bases of the junction left unmatched. Germline V gives CDR1 SGHAT, CDR2 FQNNGV. The CDR3 totals 16 residues. CDR3 in amino acids: CASSPRAGGAINEQFF. In DNA form, the CDR3 reads TGTGCCAGCAGCCCTCGAGCGGGAGGTGCCATCAATGAGCAGTTCTTC.